Each of the 11 T cell receptor beta chains below was sequenced from the same sample in a study of blood T cells in healthy people across ages. The second PCR ran roughly 6 to 11 cycles with a sample-barcoded 5' primer and J-beta primers. In TCRdb, the 5' RACE reads were re-called with MiXCR into one record per CDR3 protein. The sample yields over 550,000 distinct CDR3 sequences, approximately 30% seen once. Sequencing input: blood. These receptors all come from an elderly woman in good health.

The table lists this clonotype with many counts. V usage is TRBV7-8 and J usage is TRBJ2-5; 10 nucleotides align to TRBD1. The CDR3 consists of 16 residues. The V gene end was trimmed by 5 bases and the J gene end by 4 bases; junction bases not matched to a gene: 10. The V gene's germline CDR1 is SGHVS and CDR2 FQNEAQ. CDR3 sequence: CASSADRDRGSETQYF. Here the CDR3 DNA reads TGTGCCAGCAGCGCAGACCGGGACAGGGGTTCAGAGACCCAGTACTTC.

This clonotype was seen many times. An end of the junction does not agree with germline; a read error may underlie this. The chain carries TRBV9 and TRBJ2-6; 9 bases line up with TRBD1. The CDR3 has 16 residues. CDR1 and CDR2 (germline): SGDLS, YYNGEE. CDR3 DNA: TGTGCCAGCAGCCAAACTGCTTTACAGGGGGCGAACGTCCTGACTTTC. Translating gives CASSQTALQGANVLTF.

This clonotype was detected ten times or more. The chain carries TRBV10-3 and TRBJ2-1; D is perhaps TRBD2 (6 bases). This CDR3 has 13 residues. The V gene's germline CDR1 is ENHRY and CDR2 SYGVKD. Trimming took 6 bases from V and 5 from J, leaving 11 bases between them. The CDR3 is CAISYSGNNEQFF. The CDR3, as DNA: TGTGCCATCAGCTATAGCGGAAACAATGAGCAGTTCTTC.

The chain has TRBV12-3 or TRBV12-4 and TRBJ2-1; perhaps D is TRBD1 or TRBD2 (6 bases each). The CDR3 contains 16 residues. The ends were cut back, 3 bases at V and 8 bases at J, with 20 bases in the middle. CDR3 region: CASSFTGARRSHEQFF. Here the CDR3 DNA reads TGTGCCAGCAGTTTTACGGGGGCCCGTAGATCGCATGAGCAGTTCTTC.

The rearrangement uses TRBV28 and TRBJ2-7; D tentatively reads TRBD1 or TRBD2 (5 bases each). Trimming pared 4 bases from V and 0 bases from J, leaving 13 bases between. CDR1 is MDHEN and CDR2 is SYDVKM in the germline V gene. There are 15 residues in the CDR3. In DNA, the CDR3 is TGTGCCAGCAGTTCCTCCGGGACGGTCTCCTACGAGCAGTACTTC. Amino acids: CASSSSGTVSYEQYF.

This clonotype was counted a few times. Here the CDR3 reads CASSDTGGTPQHF. CDR3 bases: TGTGCCAGCAGTGATACAGGGGGCACGCCCCAGCATTTT. The chain joins TRBV6-2 or TRBV6-3 to TRBJ1-5; TRBD1 matches 9 bases. The CDR3 consists of 13 residues. Per germline, CDR1 MNHEY and CDR2 SVGEGT. The junction had 5 bases not matched to a gene; V was cut back by 5 bases and J by 9 bases.

The gene calls are TRBV18 and TRBJ1-2; D is uncertain. Trimming cost V 3 bases and J 8 bases, with 16 bases left between them. This CDR3 has 14 residues. Germline V gene data show CDR1 as KGHSH and CDR2 as LQKENI. The DNA of the CDR3 is TGTGCCAGCTCACCGGGAGATTTCGCTAGAGGCTACACCTTC. It specifies CASSPGDFARGYTF.

The sample holds many counts of this clonotype. The chain is built from TRBV5-1 and TRBJ2-6; 9 bases map to TRBD1. This CDR3 has 17 residues. J gave up 1 base and V 4 bases, and 6 bases lay outside the gene matches. Germline CDR1 reads SGHRS; CDR2 reads YFSETQ. The CDR3 loop reads CASSTGQGPSGANVLTF. CDR3 DNA: TGCGCCAGCAGCACGGGACAGGGTCCTTCTGGGGCCAACGTCCTGACTTTC. Supplemented by reference TRBV5-1 and TRBJ2-6, the full variable domain reads KAGVTQTPRYLIKTRGQQVTLSCSPISGHRSVSWYQQTPGQGLQFLFEYFSETQRNKGNFPGRFSGRQFSNSRSEMNVSTLELGDSALYLCASSTGQGPSGANVLTFGAGSRLTVL.

This chain connects TRBV9 to TRBJ2-1; 8 bases are a match to TRBD2. The V gene's germline CDR1 is SGDLS and CDR2 YYNGEE. The CDR3 runs to 14 residues. The V gene end was trimmed by 4 bases and the J gene end by 8 bases; junction bases not matched to a gene: 8. The DNA of the CDR3 is TGTGCCAGCAGCCTCTCGGGGGGGCCTGATGAGCAGTTCTTC. This codes for CASSLSGGPDEQFF.

This rearrangement joins TRBV4-3 to TRBJ2-5; D call uncertain. The end of the DNA is better explained by TRBJ2-7, so the J call may be wrong. The V gene's germline CDR1 is LGHNA and CDR2 YSLEER. The CDR3 runs 13 residues. CDR3 region: CASSLLDGYEQYF. The CDR3, as DNA: TGCGCCAGCAGCTTGTTGGACGGGTACGAGCAGTACTTC.

This clonotype was seen ten or more times. The CDR3 loop reads CASSEDSVRGFDYGYTF. Here the CDR3 DNA reads TGTGCCAGCAGTGAAGATAGTGTCAGGGGGTTTGACTATGGCTACACCTTC. V usage is TRBV6-1 and J usage is TRBJ1-2; 7 positions match TRBD1. The V gene end was trimmed by 1 base and the J gene end by 3 bases; junction bases not matched to a gene: 11. The CDR3 covers 17 residues. Germline V gene sequence: CDR1 MNHNS, CDR2 SASEGT.